These 26 T cell receptor beta chains came from one sample sequenced in a study of blood T cells in healthy people across ages. Then a second PCR, running roughly 7 to 11 cycles, was carried out with a sample-barcoded 5' primer and a J-beta primer mix. A single record per CDR3 protein comes from TCRdb applying MiXCR to the 5' RACE reads. The sample has roughly 800,000 distinct CDR3 sequences, 58% seen once; the top ten hold approximately 23%. Sequenced material: blood. All receptors come from a man younger than 40 in good health.

This clonotype was detected a few times. The chain carries TRBV7-2 and TRBJ2-1; the D gene is possibly TRBD2 (5 bases). Germline V gene data show CDR1 as SGHTA and CDR2 as FQGNSA. This CDR3 is 15 amino acids long. Trimming removed 1 base at V and 4 bases at J, with 11 bases between. CDR3: CASSLDPGVYNEQFF. The CDR3 nucleotides read TGTGCCAGCAGCTTAGACCCCGGGGTGTACAATGAGCAGTTCTTC.

Only a few counts were recorded for this clonotype. The chain is built from TRBV29-1 and TRBJ2-7; D remains unclear. Trimming took off 4 bases at V and 4 bases at J, with 8 bases between the two ends. Germline V gene sequence: CDR1 SQVTM, CDR2 ANQGSEA. This CDR3 contains 11 residues. The CDR3 is CSVVGKYEQYF. CDR3 bases: TGCAGCGTTGTAGGTAAATACGAGCAGTACTTC.

The chain is built from TRBV20-1 and TRBJ2-7; the match to TRBD1 covers 7 bases. Germline V gene lookup returns CDR1 DFQATT and CDR2 SNEGSKA (reference sequence). This CDR3 has 14 amino acids. V dropped 1 base and J dropped 6; count of bases not matched to a gene: 9. CDR3 protein: CSARGDRDEGEQYF. Here the CDR3 DNA reads TGCAGTGCTAGAGGAGACAGGGATGAGGGCGAGCAGTACTTC.

This rearrangement joins TRBV29-1 to TRBJ2-5, with D possibly TRBD1 on 5 matching bases. CDR3 length: 15 residues. Germline CDR1 reads SQVTM; CDR2 reads ANQGSEA. V lost 4 bases and J lost 2, with 17 bases in between. The CDR3 DNA reads TGCAGCGTTGTCCGACGAAGGGGTGTACAAGAGACCCAGTACTTC. Protein: CSVVRRRGVQETQYF.

The J gene is TRBJ2-7, the V gene TRBV27; D is perhaps TRBD2 (5 bases). Looked up from germline, CDR1 is MNHEY and CDR2 is SMNVEV (reference sequence). The ends were cut back, 6 bases at V and 4 bases at J, with 10 bases in the middle. This CDR3 is 12 amino acids long. The CDR3 reads CASRHTGYEQYF. The DNA of the CDR3 is TGTGCCAGCAGGCATACGGGGTACGAGCAGTACTTC.

This chain uses TRBV2 with TRBJ2-7, with 11 bases identical to TRBD2. Trimming took 3 bases from V and 10 from J; bases not matched to a gene: 5. The CDR3 consists of 13 residues. Germline V gene lookup returns CDR1 SNHLY and CDR2 FYNNEI. The CDR3 reads CASSEGLAADQYF. CDR3 nucleotides: TGTGCCAGCAGTGAGGGACTAGCGGCCGACCAGTACTTC.

The J gene is TRBJ2-1, the V gene TRBV20-1; 8 nucleotides match TRBD2. Looked up from germline, CDR1 is DFQATT and CDR2 is SNEGSKA (reference sequence). Trimming at V came to 4 bases and at J to 8 bases, leaving 16 bases not matched to a gene. The CDR3 has 16 residues. CDR3 loop: CSANRAGVVLYDEQFF. The DNA for the CDR3 is TGCAGTGCTAATCGAGCGGGAGTTGTGTTGTACGATGAGCAGTTCTTC.

The CDR3: CSAAGVGGQSTNEKLFF. Here the CDR3 DNA reads TGCAGTGCCGCAGGGGTAGGAGGCCAGTCAACTAATGAAAAACTGTTTTTT. V and J are TRBV20-1 and TRBJ1-4; D is possibly TRBD1 (6 bases). Trimming took 6 bases from V and 0 from J, leaving 20 bases between them. This CDR3 contains 17 residues. Per the germline V gene, CDR1 is DFQATT and CDR2 is SNEGSKA (reference sequence).

This clonotype was seen a few times. The chain uses TRBV18 and TRBJ2-5; a weak D match, TRBD2 (5 bases). CDR1 and CDR2 (germline): KGHSH, LQKENI. The ends were cut back, 2 bases at V and 3 bases at J, with 10 bases in the middle. The CDR3 extends over 14 amino acids. For the CDR3, the DNA is TGTGCCAGCTCACCAACCCCGGGAAAAGAGACCCAGTACTTC. This gives the protein CASSPTPGKETQYF.

The chain is built from TRBV12-3 or TRBV12-4 and TRBJ1-4; D uncertain. Trimming took off 3 bases at V and 7 bases at J, with 9 bases between the two ends. This CDR3 comprises 13 residues. The CDR3 nucleotides are TGTGCCAGCAGTTTCTCCCACGGTGAAAAACTGTTTTTT. Translation gives CASSFSHGEKLFF.

The table lists this clonotype with a count of one. The chain joins TRBV7-9 to TRBJ1-1; D is possibly TRBD1 (5 bases). The CDR3 is 14 residues long. CDR1 is SEHNR and CDR2 is FQNEAQ in the germline V gene (reference sequence). The V end was cut by 4 bases, the J end by 4 bases, with 13 bases between. Here the CDR3 reads CASSSSRGTTEAFF. The DNA of the CDR3 is TGTGCCAGCAGCTCCTCGAGGGGTACCACTGAAGCTTTCTTT.

The chain links TRBV15 to TRBJ1-4; D perhaps matches TRBD1 (5 bases). CDR1 LNHNV and CDR2 YYDKDF come from the germline V gene (reference sequence). V was cut by 0 bases and J by 8 bases, with 16 bases left in between. The CDR3 covers 16 residues. In nucleotides, the CDR3 is TGTGCCACCAGCAGAGATGGGGGACGGGGCCCCGAAAAACTGTTTTTT. It is translated as CATSRDGGRGPEKLFF.

The CDR3 region is CSARLGLAGVNTQYF. The CDR3 DNA is TGCAGTGCTAGATTAGGACTAGCGGGAGTTAATACGCAGTATTTT. This chain uses TRBV20-1 with TRBJ2-3, with 13 nucleotides matching TRBD2. J was trimmed by 7 bases and V by 2 bases; bases with no gene match: 6. In germline, CDR1 is DFQATT, CDR2 SNEGSKA (reference sequence). The CDR3 runs to 15 residues.

The CDR3 coding sequence is TGTGCCAGCATCCTGCCCGGGGGGGATACGCAGTATTTT. Amino acid sequence: CASILPGGDTQYF. The chain employs TRBV5-5 and TRBJ2-3; 7 bases map to TRBD2. With 6 bases clipped from V and 6 bases from J, the junction kept 7 bases outside the gene matches. The CDR3 length is 13 residues. Germline assignment: CDR1 SGHKS and CDR2 YYEKEE (reference sequence).

The sample holds one count of this clonotype. The genes are TRBV4-1 and TRBJ2-5, with 12 bases that match TRBD1. The CDR3 has 19 amino acids. Trimming at V came to 1 base and at J to 2 bases, leaving 11 bases not matched to a gene. Germline CDR1 is MGHRA and CDR2 is YSYEKL. CDR3 sequence reads: CASSQGPRGQGARQETQYF. The CDR3 region has the DNA TGCGCCAGCAGCCAAGGCCCTAGGGGACAGGGGGCGCGGCAAGAGACCCAGTACTTC.

The chain employs TRBV11-2 and TRBJ2-3; D is unresolved. Trimming shortened V by 5 bases and J by 0 bases, and 9 bases separated the two germline ends. The CDR3 is 14 residues long. Germline V CDR1 and CDR2: SGHAT, FQNNGV. The CDR3 DNA reads TGTGCCAGCAGCCCACTGACTAGCACAGATACGCAGTATTTT. Encoded protein: CASSPLTSTDTQYF.

The chain employs TRBV19 and TRBJ2-1; tentative D call: TRBD2 (5 bases). Germline CDR1 and CDR2: LNHDA and SQIVND (reference sequence). CDR3 length equals 14 residues. V lost 5 bases and J lost 7, with 15 bases in between. This CDR3 reads CASSSGSGGNEQFF. In nucleotides, the CDR3 is TGTGCCAGTAGTTCGGGCAGCGGTGGGAATGAGCAGTTCTTC.

This clonotype was picked up a small number of times. The rearrangement links TRBV12-3 or TRBV12-4 to TRBJ2-5; unclear D gene. Trimming left V 5 bases short and J 2 bases short, with 12 bases between. The CDR3 has 14 residues. This CDR3 reads CASSIPGRQETQYF. The CDR3 DNA sequence: TGTGCCAGCAGTATCCCCGGGCGGCAAGAGACCCAGTACTTC.

There are a few counts of this clonotype. The chain is built from TRBV28 and TRBJ2-3; D unclear. The V end lost 9 bases, the J end lost 3 bases, and 7 bases lay between the germline ends. Looked up from germline, CDR1 is MDHEN and CDR2 is SYDVKM. This CDR3 comprises 11 residues. In nucleotides, the CDR3 is TGTGCCAGTCATAGAACAGATACGCAGTATTTT. It specifies CASHRTDTQYF.

The genes are TRBV6-2 or TRBV6-3 and TRBJ2-3, with D possibly being TRBD1 (5 bases). The V and J ends lost 8 bases and 12 bases respectively, with 12 bases between them. Germline values: CDR1 MNHEY, CDR2 SVGEGT. This CDR3 region has 10 residues. As DNA, the CDR3 is TGTGCCAGCGAAGGGGAACGTCAGTATTTT. It encodes CASEGERQYF.

The DNA of the CDR3 is TGTGCCAGCAGACCCACAGATAACTATGGCTACACCTTC. This sequence encodes CASRPTDNYGYTF. The V gene is TRBV12-3 or TRBV12-4, the J gene TRBJ1-2; D remains unclear. This CDR3 comprises 13 residues. The V end was cut by 6 bases, the J end by 1 base, with 9 bases between.

The DNA of the CDR3 is TGTGCCAGCAGCGTACGGCCTTCTGGGGCCAACGTCCTGACTTTC. Its translation: CASSVRPSGANVLTF. V and J are TRBV7-2 and TRBJ2-6; D remains ambiguous. Germline V CDR1 and CDR2: SGHTA, FQGNSA. V dropped 5 bases and J dropped 1 base, with 9 bases sitting between them. This CDR3 comprises 15 residues.

The chain carries TRBV6-2 or TRBV6-3 and TRBJ1-5; D is unclear. Trimming pared 0 bases from V and 2 bases from J, leaving 14 bases between. Germline CDR1 and CDR2: MNHEY and SVGEGT. CDR3 length: 17 residues. CDR3 in DNA: TGTGCCAGCAGTTACTCCTTGACCTTGGGTGGCAATCAGCCCCAGCATTTT. It translates to CASSYSLTLGGNQPQHF.

The rearrangement links TRBV3-1 to TRBJ2-1; 11 nucleotides match TRBD2. The germline CDR1 and CDR2 sequences are LGHDT and YNNKEL (reference sequence). Unmatched junction bases numbered 9, after V lost 4 bases and J lost 4 bases. The CDR3 sequence is 17 residues long. CDR3 DNA sequence: TGTGCCAGCAGCCGCCGAAGTGGGACTAGCGGTTACAATGAGCAGTTCTTC. It is translated as CASSRRSGTSGYNEQFF.

The chain joins TRBV5-1 to TRBJ2-5; possible D gene TRBD2, 6 bases. The CDR3 extends over 15 amino acids. The V end was cut by 0 bases, the J end by 11 bases, with 20 bases between. Germline V lookup: CDR1 SGHRS, CDR2 YFSETQ. CDR3 amino acids: CASSLASQRASEQYF. The CDR3 DNA reads as TGCGCCAGCAGCTTGGCCTCCCAGCGGGCGAGTGAGCAGTACTTC.

This chain uses TRBV12-5 with TRBJ1-1; D is uncertain. The CDR3 spans 14 residues. Trimming stripped 1 base from V and 7 bases from J, with 13 bases between. Germline V lookup: CDR1 LGHNT, CDR2 FRNRAP. CDR3 protein: CASGLGTGKVEAFF. As DNA, the CDR3 is TGTGCTAGTGGTTTGGGGACGGGAAAGGTTGAAGCTTTCTTT.